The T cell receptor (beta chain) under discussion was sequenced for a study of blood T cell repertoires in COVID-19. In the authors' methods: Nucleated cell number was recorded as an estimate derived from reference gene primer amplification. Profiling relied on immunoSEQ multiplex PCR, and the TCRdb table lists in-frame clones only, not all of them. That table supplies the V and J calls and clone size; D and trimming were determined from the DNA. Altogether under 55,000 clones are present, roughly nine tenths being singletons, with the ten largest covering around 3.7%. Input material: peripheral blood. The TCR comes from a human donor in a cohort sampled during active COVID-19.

CDR3 region: CASSFLTSGNYEQYF. Here the CDR3 DNA reads TGTGCCAGCAGTTTCTTGACTAGCGGGAACTACGAGCAGTACTTC. The rearrangement joins TRBV28 to TRBJ2-7, with 11 positions matching TRBD2. Germline CDR1 and CDR2: MDHEN and SYDVKM. The CDR3 is 15 amino acids. With 3 bases clipped from V and 3 bases from J, the junction kept 4 bases outside the gene matches.